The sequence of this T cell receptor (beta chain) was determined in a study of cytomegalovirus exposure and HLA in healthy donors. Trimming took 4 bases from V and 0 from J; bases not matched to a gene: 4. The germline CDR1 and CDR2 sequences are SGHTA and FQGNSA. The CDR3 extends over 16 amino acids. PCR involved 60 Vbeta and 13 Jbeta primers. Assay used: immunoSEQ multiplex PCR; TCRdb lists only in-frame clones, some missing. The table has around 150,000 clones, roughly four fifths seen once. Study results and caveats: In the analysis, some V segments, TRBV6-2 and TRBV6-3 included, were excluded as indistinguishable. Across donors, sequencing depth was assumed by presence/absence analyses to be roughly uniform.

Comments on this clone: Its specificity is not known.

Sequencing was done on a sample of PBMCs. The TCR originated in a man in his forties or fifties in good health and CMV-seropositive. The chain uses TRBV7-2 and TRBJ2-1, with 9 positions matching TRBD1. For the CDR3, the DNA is TGTGCCAGCAGCTCGGACAGGGGCGTCTCCTACAATGAGCAGTTCTTC. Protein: CASSSDRGVSYNEQFF.